The 19 T cell receptor beta chains reported below all come from one sample, sequenced in a study of human T cells and chemical hapten exposure. Blood, whole and unfractionated, served as the source for total RNA extraction. One entry per CDR3 protein results from TCRdb running MiXCR on the 5' RACE reads. Of tens of thousands of distinct CDR3 sequences listed, roughly 8.4% were seen once; the top ten hold approximately 2.3%. Every receptor here comes from a male donor in good health.

In regard to this clonotype: This may come from a read error, since a much larger clone is one base off. This chain joins TRBV12-3 or TRBV12-4 and TRBJ2-1; TRBD1 is a possible D gene (6 bases). The CDR3 totals 13 residues. Trimming cost V 5 bases and J 5 bases, with 10 bases left between them. CDR3 in amino acids: CASSRRTDNEQFF. DNA of the CDR3: TGTGCCAGCAGTCGACGGACAGACAATGAGCAGTTCTTC.

This clonotype was observed at least ten times. V gene TRBV7-2 combines with J gene TRBJ2-7; TRBD1 matches 10 bases. CDR1 is SGHTA and CDR2 is FQGNSA in the germline V gene. Trimming cost V 5 bases and J 1 base; bases outside gene matches: 2. This CDR3 region has 14 residues. In nucleotides, the CDR3 is TGTGCCAGCAGCGGACAGGGGGGATCCTACGAGCAGTACTTC. Amino acid sequence: CASSGQGGSYEQYF. The entire variable domain, with the rest obtained from reference TRBV7-2 and TRBJ2-7, is as follows: GAGVSQSPSNKVTEKGKDVELRCDPISGHTALYWYRQSLGQGLEFLIYFQGNSAPDKSGLPSDRFSAERTGGSVSTLTIQRTQQEDSAVYLCASSGQGGSYEQYFGPGTRLTVT.

The J gene is TRBJ2-7, the V gene TRBV6-6; TRBD1 matches 7 bases. The trim removed 0 bases at V and 6 bases at J, leaving 11 bases unmatched. Germline assignment: CDR1 MNHNY and CDR2 SVGAGI (reference sequence). The CDR3 runs 16 residues. CDR3 sequence (DNA): TGTGCCAGCAGTTACTCGAAGGGACAGAACGCTCCCGAGCAGTACTTC. Its translation is CASSYSKGQNAPEQYF.

This clonotype showed up many times. The chain employs TRBV14 and TRBJ2-7; the match to TRBD2 covers 10 bases. From germline, CDR1 is SGHDN and CDR2 FVKESK. The J segment lost 2 bases and the V segment lost 0 bases, leaving 1 base of the junction unmatched. The CDR3 totals 15 residues. The CDR3 nucleotides are TGTGCCAGCAGCCAAGAACTAGCGGGACCCTACGAGCAGTACTTC. It is translated as CASSQELAGPYEQYF.

This clonotype was counted at least ten times. V usage is TRBV5-5 and J usage is TRBJ2-3; D gene ambiguous. This CDR3 contains 10 residues. V lost 1 base to trimming and J lost 9 bases, with 3 bases between them. The germline V gene encodes CDR1 SGHKS and CDR2 YYEKEE (reference sequence). The CDR3, as DNA: TGTGCCAGCAGCTTGAAGACGCAGTATTTT. It is translated as CASSLKTQYF.

This clonotype has more than one count but fewer than ten. This sequence joins TRBV5-1 and TRBJ2-1; D not certain. Looked up from germline, CDR1 is SGHRS and CDR2 is YFSETQ. CDR3 length: 14 residues. Trimming stripped 3 bases from V and 2 bases from J, with 9 bases between. CDR3 residues: CASSSAGAYNEQFF. The CDR3 nucleotides read TGCGCCAGCAGCTCGGCCGGCGCCTACAATGAGCAGTTCTTC.

This clonotype was recorded at least ten times. The V call is TRBV20-1, the J call TRBJ2-1; 7 nucleotides agree with TRBD2. The germline gives CDR1 DFQATT, CDR2 SNEGSKA (reference sequence). There are 17 residues in the CDR3. Losses at the gene ends were 3 bases for V and 4 bases for J; bases not matched to a gene: 15. CDR3 loop: CSARRYTGAGGYNEQFF. CDR3 DNA sequence: TGCAGTGCTAGGAGGTATACGGGAGCCGGGGGGTACAATGAGCAGTTCTTC.

This clonotype has just a few counts. J is TRBJ2-7 and V is TRBV5-1, with 9 bases identical to TRBD1. This CDR3 has 13 amino acids. CDR1 and CDR2 from the germline V gene are SGHRS and YFSETQ. After removal of 4 bases from V and 6 bases from J, the junction contained 5 bases not matched to a gene. This CDR3 reads CASSLQGASEQYF. The CDR3 DNA sequence: TGCGCCAGCAGCCTACAGGGGGCCTCCGAGCAGTACTTC.

This clonotype was picked up a small number of times. CDR3 loop: CASSLAGIWYGYTF. The CDR3 DNA reads TGTGCCAGCAGTTTGGCAGGAATTTGGTATGGCTACACCTTC. The chain uses TRBV12-3 or TRBV12-4 and TRBJ1-2; D not resolved. V was clipped by 3 bases and J by 5 bases, with 13 bases between them. The CDR3 loop spans 14 amino acids.

About this clonotype: A junction end diverges from the germline sequence, so it may reflect a read error. The V and J genes are TRBV6-1 and TRBJ2-7; D is perhaps TRBD1 or TRBD2 (5 bases each). The length of the CDR3 is 13 residues. From germline, CDR1 is MNHNS and CDR2 SASEGT. This chain's CDR3 is CVSVKGTAYEQYF. The CDR3 region has the DNA TGTGTCAGCGTGAAGGGGACGGCTTACGAGCAGTACTTC.

This clonotype appeared a few times. The gene calls are TRBV6-1 and TRBJ2-7; 9 bases are shared with TRBD1. The CDR3 sequence is 14 residues long. Germline CDR1 MNHNS, CDR2 SASEGT. The V gene end was trimmed by 10 bases and the J gene end by 5 bases; junction bases not matched to a gene: 12. CDR3 bases: TGTGCCATCTACCATCCGGGACAGGGCCACGAGCAGTACTTC. Translating it yields CAIYHPGQGHEQYF.

V gene TRBV29-1 combines with J gene TRBJ2-7; D tentatively fits TRBD1 or TRBD2 (5 bases each). This CDR3 contains 13 residues. Trimming removed 7 bases from V and 5 bases from J, with 18 bases in between. In germline, CDR1 is SQVTM, CDR2 ANQGSEA. CDR3: CSAVGDARNEQYF. CDR3 nucleotides: TGCAGCGCTGTGGGGGACGCCCGGAACGAGCAGTACTTC.

This clonotype was recorded at least ten times. The chain couples TRBV12-3 or TRBV12-4 to TRBJ2-1, with D perhaps matching TRBD2 (5 bases). This CDR3 is built from 16 residues. Trimming cost V 5 bases and J 6 bases, with 20 bases left between them. The CDR3 DNA is TGTGCCAGCAGTCCGCCGAGGCGAGGGCTTGGCAATGAGCAGTTCTTC. Translation gives CASSPPRRGLGNEQFF.

This clonotype was observed many times. J is TRBJ1-1 and V is TRBV20-1; D might be TRBD1 (6 bases). Germline lookup yields CDR1 DFQATT and CDR2 SNEGSKA (reference sequence). V was trimmed by 1 base and J by 3 bases, leaving 6 bases between them. The CDR3 extends over 12 amino acids. This CDR3 reads CSARAGDTEAFF. The CDR3 DNA reads TGCAGTGCTAGAGCAGGGGACACTGAAGCTTTCTTT.

This clonotype has only a few counts. The V call is TRBV4-1, the J call TRBJ2-2; D gene unclear. CDR3 length: 13 residues. Germline CDR1 and CDR2: MGHRA and YSYEKL. V lost 1 base, J lost 6 bases, and 6 bases lay in between. In nucleotides, the CDR3 is TGCGCCAGCAGCCAAGCAGGCCCCGGGGAGCTGTTTTTT. Translated: CASSQAGPGELFF.

In its sample, this clonotype was seen a few times. The chain combines TRBV10-3 with TRBJ2-6; the match to TRBD2 covers 8 bases. After removal of 7 bases from V and 2 bases from J, the junction contained 7 bases not matched to a gene. Per germline, CDR1 ENHRY and CDR2 SYGVKD. The CDR3 is 16 amino acids. The CDR3 nucleotides are TGTGCCATCACCGGGGGGGGGGTGGCTGGGGCCAACGTCCTGACTTTC. It encodes CAITGGGVAGANVLTF.

Notes on this clonotype: A read error is possible here, since a much larger clone lies one base away. CDR3 DNA sequence: TGCGCCAGCAGCTTGCTAGGGGCCAGCCTTTGCAATGAGCAGTTCTTC. Its translation: CASSLLGASLCNEQFF. The J gene is TRBJ2-1, the V gene TRBV5-1; D may be TRBD1 (5 bases). Germline V gives CDR1 SGHRS, CDR2 YFSETQ. The CDR3 has 16 residues. Trimming left V 1 base short and J 6 bases short, with 17 bases between.

The rearrangement joins TRBV29-1 to TRBJ2-1; D is perhaps TRBD2 (5 bases). The V gene lost 6 bases and the J gene lost 9 bases, with 18 bases spanning the gap. The CDR3 is 13 residues long. CDR1 is SQVTM, CDR2 ANQGSEA, per germline. CDR3 DNA: TGCAGCGTCCCTTATCCCGGGGTAGGTGAGCAGTTCTTC. Translated: CSVPYPGVGEQFF.

Ten or more counts support this clonotype. The chain combines TRBV7-2 with TRBJ1-4, with 8 bases lining up with TRBD1. The germline CDR1 and CDR2 sequences are SGHTA and FQGNSA. J gave up 3 bases and V 5 bases, and 8 bases lay outside the gene matches. The CDR3 is 16 amino acids. The CDR3 sequence: CASSRRTGLANEKLFF. CDR3 coding DNA: TGTGCCAGCAGCCGACGGACAGGGCTGGCTAATGAAAAACTGTTTTTT.